This T cell receptor beta chain came from a study of vaccination effects on CD4 cells after COVID-19. The CDR3 runs 16 residues. Germline CDR1 is MNHNS and CDR2 is SASEGT. Trimming at V came to 3 bases and at J to 7 bases, leaving 7 bases not matched to a gene. With respect to this clone: The antigen remains undetermined.

Sequencing was preceded by expansion of antigen-specific CD4+ T cells with viral peptide pools in the ViraFEST assay. Following culture for approximately ten days, CD4+ T cells were isolated. Vaccinated recipients, who were negative for nucleocapsid antibodies, had no history of SARS-CoV-2 infection. Only in-frame clones appear in the TCRdb table, and some are missing; sequencing was by immunoSEQ multiplex PCR. The profile shows around 63,000 clones, around 75% of them singletons. The TCR was taken from a human donor who received a COVID-19 vaccine. The sequencing used CD4+ T cells from PBMCs cultured with HCoV-OC43 spike peptides, collected before COVID-19 vaccination. As to subset: HCoV-OC43 spike overlapping peptide pool stimulation. The genes are TRBV6-1 and TRBJ1-6; 9 bases align to TRBD1. The CDR3 is CASSDSHRGRNSPLHF. CDR3 nucleotides: TGTGCCAGCAGTGATTCTCACAGGGGGCGGAATTCACCCCTCCACTTT.